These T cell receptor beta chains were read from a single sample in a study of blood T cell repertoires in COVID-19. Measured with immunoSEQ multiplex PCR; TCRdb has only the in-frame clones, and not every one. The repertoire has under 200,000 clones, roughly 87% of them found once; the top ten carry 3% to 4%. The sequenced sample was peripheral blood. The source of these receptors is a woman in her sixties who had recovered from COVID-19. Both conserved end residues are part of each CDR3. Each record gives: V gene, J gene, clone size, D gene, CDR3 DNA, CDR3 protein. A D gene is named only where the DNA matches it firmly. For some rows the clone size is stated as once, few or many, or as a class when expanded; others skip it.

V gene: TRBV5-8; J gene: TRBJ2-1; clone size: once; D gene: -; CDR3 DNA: TGTGCCAGCAGCTTGACCCGCAACAGGGGAGGTGAGCAGTTCTTC; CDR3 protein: CASSLTRNRGGEQFF
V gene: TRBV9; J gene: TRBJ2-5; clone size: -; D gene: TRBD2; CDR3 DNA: TGTGCCAGCAGCCCCGGGACTAGCGTTAAAGAGACCCAGTACTTC; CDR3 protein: CASSPGTSVKETQYF
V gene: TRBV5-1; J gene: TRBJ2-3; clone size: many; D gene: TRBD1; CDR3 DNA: TGCGCCAGCAGCTTCATGACAGGGACGACAGATACGCAGTATTTT; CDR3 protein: CASSFMTGTTDTQYF
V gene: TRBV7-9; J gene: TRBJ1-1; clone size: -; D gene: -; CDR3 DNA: TGTGCCAACCAGGGACAAACTAACACTGAAGCTTTCTTT; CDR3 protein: CANQGQTNTEAFF
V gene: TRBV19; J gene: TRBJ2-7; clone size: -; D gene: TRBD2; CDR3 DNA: TGTGCCAGTAAGTGGGACTATCCTTACGAGCAGTACTTC; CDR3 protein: CASKWDYPYEQYF
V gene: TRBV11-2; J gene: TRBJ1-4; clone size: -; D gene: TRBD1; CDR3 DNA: TGTGCCAGCAGCAATTTAGGACAGGGAGAGGAAAAACTGTTTTTT; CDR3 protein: CASSNLGQGEEKLFF
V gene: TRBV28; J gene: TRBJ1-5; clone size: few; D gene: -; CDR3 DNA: TGTGCCAGCATGAAGACCCCGCGGGATGCCCAGCCCCAGCATTTT; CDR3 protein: CASMKTPRDAQPQHF
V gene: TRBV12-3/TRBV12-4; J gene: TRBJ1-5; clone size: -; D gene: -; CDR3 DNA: TGTGCCAGCAGTTTTCCCGGGGATCAGCCCCAGCATTTT; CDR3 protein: CASSFPGDQPQHF
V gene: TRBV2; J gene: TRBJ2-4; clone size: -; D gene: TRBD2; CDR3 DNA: TGTGCCAGCAGTGCTAGCGGATTTCAAAACATTCAGTACTTC; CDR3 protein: CASSASGFQNIQYF
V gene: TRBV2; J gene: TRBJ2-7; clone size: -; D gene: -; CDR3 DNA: TGTGCCAGCAGTGAATCCGGAGGGCAGTACTTC; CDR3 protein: CASSESGGQYF
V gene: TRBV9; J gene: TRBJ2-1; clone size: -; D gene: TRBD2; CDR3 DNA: TGTGCCAGCAGCCTTAGCGGGGGGTACAATGAGCAGTTCTTC; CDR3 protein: CASSLSGGYNEQFF
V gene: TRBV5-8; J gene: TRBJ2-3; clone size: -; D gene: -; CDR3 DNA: TGTGCCAGCAGCTTGGGGCCGCCCCCAGATACGCAGTATTTT; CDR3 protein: CASSLGPPPDTQYF
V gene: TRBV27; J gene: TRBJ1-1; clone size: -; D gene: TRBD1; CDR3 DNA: TGTGCCAGCAGTTCTTTTGGGTTCGACAGGGGGCGGACTGAAGCTTTCTTT; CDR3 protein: CASSSFGFDRGRTEAFF
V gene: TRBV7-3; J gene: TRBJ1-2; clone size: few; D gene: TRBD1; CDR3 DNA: TGTGCCAGCAGCCCCGGGACAGGGGACTATGGCTACACCTTC; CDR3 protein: CASSPGTGDYGYTF
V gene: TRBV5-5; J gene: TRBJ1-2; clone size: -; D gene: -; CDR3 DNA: TGTGCCAGCAGCTTGGGTTCTGGAGATGGCTACACCTTC; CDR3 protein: CASSLGSGDGYTF
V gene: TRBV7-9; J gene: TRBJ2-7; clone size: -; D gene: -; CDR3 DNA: TGTGCCAGCAGCCGCGACAGGTTTTTATACGAGCAGTACTTC; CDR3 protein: CASSRDRFLYEQYF
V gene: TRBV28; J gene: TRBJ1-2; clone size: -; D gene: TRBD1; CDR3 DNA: TGTGCCAGCAGTACCGGACAGGGTTATCTTGGCTACACCTTC; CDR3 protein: CASSTGQGYLGYTF
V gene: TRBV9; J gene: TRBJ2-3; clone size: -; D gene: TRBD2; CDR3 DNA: TGTGCCAGCAGCGTAACAGGGACTAGCGGGGGGGCCAACACAGATACGCAGTATTTT; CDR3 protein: CASSVTGTSGGANTDTQYF
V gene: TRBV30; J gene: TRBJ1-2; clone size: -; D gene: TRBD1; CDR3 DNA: TGTGCCTGGAACGGGGACAGGGGAAGTTTCGGCTACACCTTC; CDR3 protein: CAWNGDRGSFGYTF
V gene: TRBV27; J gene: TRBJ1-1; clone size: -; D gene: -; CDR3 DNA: TGTGCCAGCAGTTTATTGCTTAGGAACACTGAAGCTTTCTTT; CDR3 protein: CASSLLLRNTEAFF
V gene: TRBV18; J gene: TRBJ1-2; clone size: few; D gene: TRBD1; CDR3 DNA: TGTGCCAGCTCACCCCAGGGGGAAATCACCTATGGCTACACCTTC; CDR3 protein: CASSPQGEITYGYTF
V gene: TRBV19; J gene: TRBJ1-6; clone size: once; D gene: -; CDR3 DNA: TGTGCCAGTAGCCCGGGAGGGGGAGCCTATAATTCACCCCTCCACTTT; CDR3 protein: CASSPGGGAYNSPLHF
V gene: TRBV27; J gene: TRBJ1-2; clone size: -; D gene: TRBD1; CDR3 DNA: TGTGCCAGCAGTTTAAATGGGGACAGAGCTAACTATGGCTACACCTTC; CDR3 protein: CASSLNGDRANYGYTF
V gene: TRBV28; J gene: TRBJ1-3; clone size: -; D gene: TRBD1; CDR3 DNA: TGTGCCAGCTCCGGTAGAGGGGGGGGCACCCAGGGGGCTTATTCTGGAAACACCATATATTTT; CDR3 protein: CASSGRGGGTQGAYSGNTIYF
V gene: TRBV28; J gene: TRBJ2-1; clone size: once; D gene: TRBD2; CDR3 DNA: TGTGCCAGCAGTTTTCCCAGCGGGACGAACAATGAGCAGTTCTTC; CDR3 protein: CASSFPSGTNNEQFF
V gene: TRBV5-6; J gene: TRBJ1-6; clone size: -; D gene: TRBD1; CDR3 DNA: TGTGCCAGCAGCTTGGAGGGGTCCAGGACAGGGCCTTATAATTCACCCCTCCACTTT; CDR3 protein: CASSLEGSRTGPYNSPLHF
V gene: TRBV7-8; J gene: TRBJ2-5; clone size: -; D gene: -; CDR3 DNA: TGTGCCAGCAGCCGTCAGGGGGGTGACGAACAGTACTTC; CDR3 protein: CASSRQGGDEQYF
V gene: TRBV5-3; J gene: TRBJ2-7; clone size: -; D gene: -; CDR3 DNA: TGTGCCTTCCCACAGGGCGCCCGCTACGAGCAGTACTTC; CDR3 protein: CAFPQGARYEQYF
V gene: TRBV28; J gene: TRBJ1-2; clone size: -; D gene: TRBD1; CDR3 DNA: TGTGCCAGCAGTTCCGGACAGGGCGTCTATGGCTACACCTTC; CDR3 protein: CASSSGQGVYGYTF
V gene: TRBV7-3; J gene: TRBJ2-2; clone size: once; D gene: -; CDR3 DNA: TGTGCCAGCAGCTTAATGGGCTTAAACACCGGGGAGCTGTTTTTT; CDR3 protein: CASSLMGLNTGELFF
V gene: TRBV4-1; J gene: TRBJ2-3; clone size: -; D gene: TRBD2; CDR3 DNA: TGCGCCAGCAGCCAAGAACAGCGGGGGCGAGGTCTTGGTACGCAGTATTTT; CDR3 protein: CASSQEQRGRGLGTQYF
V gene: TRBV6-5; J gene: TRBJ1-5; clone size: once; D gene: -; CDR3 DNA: TGTGCCAGCATTCGACAGCCAAATAGCAATCAGCCCCAGCATTTT; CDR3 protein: CASIRQPNSNQPQHF
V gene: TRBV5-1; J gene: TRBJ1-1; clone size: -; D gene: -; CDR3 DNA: TGCGCCAGCAGCTCTAAGGGAATGGGAGACATACGGTTGAACACTGAAGCTTTCTTT; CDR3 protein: CASSSKGMGDIRLNTEAFF
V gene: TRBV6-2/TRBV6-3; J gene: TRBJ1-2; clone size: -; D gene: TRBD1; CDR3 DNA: TGTGCCAGCAGTTACTCGGCGGACAGGGGGGACTATGGCTACACCTTC; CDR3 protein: CASSYSADRGDYGYTF
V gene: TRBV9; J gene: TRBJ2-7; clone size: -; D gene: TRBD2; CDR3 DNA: TGTGCCAGCAGCGTTAAGGGACTAGCGGGGGGGCCCCCCTACGAGCAGTACTTC; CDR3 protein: CASSVKGLAGGPPYEQYF
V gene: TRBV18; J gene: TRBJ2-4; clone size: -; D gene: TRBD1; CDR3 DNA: TGTGCCAGCTCACCATCAGGGGGCAAAAACATTCAGTACTTC; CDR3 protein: CASSPSGGKNIQYF
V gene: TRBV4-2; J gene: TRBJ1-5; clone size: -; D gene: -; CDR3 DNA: TGTGCCAGCAGCCAAGATACCCCGGGCAGGGGTGAGCAGCCCCAGCATTTT; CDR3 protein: CASSQDTPGRGEQPQHF
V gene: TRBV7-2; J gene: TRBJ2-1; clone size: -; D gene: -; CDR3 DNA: TGTGCCAGCAGCTTAGACCAGGGGCCCTACAATGAGCAGTTCTTC; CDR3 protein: CASSLDQGPYNEQFF
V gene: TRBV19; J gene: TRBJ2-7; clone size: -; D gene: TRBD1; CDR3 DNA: TGTGCCAGTTCCGGGACAGGGAGCTCCTACGAGCAGTACTTC; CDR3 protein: CASSGTGSSYEQYF
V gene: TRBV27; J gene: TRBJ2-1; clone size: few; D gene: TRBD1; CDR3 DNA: TGTGCCAGCAGTTTTGGACAGGGGGTTAGCAATGAGCAGTTCTTC; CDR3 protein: CASSFGQGVSNEQFF
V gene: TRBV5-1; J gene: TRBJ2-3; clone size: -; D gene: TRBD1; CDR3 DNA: TGCGCCAGCAGCTTGGCGGGACAGGGTAGCACAGATACGCAGTATTTT; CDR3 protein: CASSLAGQGSTDTQYF